The TCR beta chain under discussion was sequenced for a study of identifying expanded T cells in peripheral blood (dated by TCRdb to about 2019). Describing the broader study: Technical replicates were generated by sequencing separate aliquots of the same genomic DNA pool, and four replicates were compared pairwise.

On the study overall, not on this receptor specifically: The authors expected that biological variance in healthy repertoires might rise further over much longer intervals, such as months to years. Both the number of clones called differentially abundant and the false-positive rate were significantly reduced by the beta-binomial model across all healthy-donor time intervals. The binomial model flagged around 1.3 differentially abundant clones between technical replicates, compared with 15 to 17 over approximately 2 weeks and 18 to 20 over four weeks. In all healthy donors, the variance in clone template counts between samples taken two weeks apart rose significantly as total template count increased.

The junction shows trimming of 4 bases on V and 0 bases on J, plus 9 bases between the germline ends. There are 14 amino acids in the CDR3, from cysteine to phenylalanine inclusive. This entry keeps only the CDR3 DNA: 42 bases, framed from base 1. Looking up the germline V gene yields CDR1 SQVTM and CDR2 ANQGSEA. The immunoSEQ Assay, which relies on bias-controlled multiplex PCR amplification of genomic DNA, was used to profile TCRbeta CDR3 regions. On the study's bioinformatics: The absolute abundance of each unique TCRbeta CDR3 region was quantified after sequences were collapsed and filtered. Differential abundance was assessed using a binomial (Fisher-equivalent) model and a beta-binomial model in which time-dependent variance fitted from healthy donors was added. Any clone with fewer than 5 combined templates was excluded, and a clone was called differentially abundant if its Benjamini-Hochberg FDR was below 0.01. The form v = (b*log(k)+a)^2 was used to model beta-binomial variance as a function of total template count across the two samples. The immuneACCESS repertoire file appears here via TCRdb, limited to in-frame rearrangements. These files lack a portion of the clones; in checked studies, under half of the deficit traces to unresolved V genes, and the cause of the others is not known. The V and J calls and clone size are taken from that table; D and trimming were inferred from the DNA. This sample comprises about 110,000 clones, 88% of them detected only once. Of the sample, approximately 8% is held by the ten largest clones.

Concerning this clone itself: The antigen it binds to is not known. Nothing much larger sits one base from this clone, and base qualities are not available.

During the collection period, no immune events, such as infections, were documented for the healthy donors. To calibrate time-dependent variance in a beta-binomial model of T-cell clone differential abundance, blood repertoires from healthy donors were used as a training cohort. The training cohort included around ten healthy donors, of whom 3 were female and 7 were male. An age range of about 29 to 65 years, with an average of about 39 years, was recorded for the donors. Whole blood from each healthy donor was obtained from a commercial supplier and was collected at three time points around 13 days apart. For immunosequencing, genomic DNA was extracted from whole blood that had not been sorted.

Sequenced input: blood. Recombination linked TRBV29-1 to TRBJ2-2, and possibly TRBD1, on 6 matching bases. This clonotype originated in a person aged 18 to 69 in good health. The CDR3 is CSVVRTANTGELFF. The DNA is as follows: TGCAGCGTTGTTCGGACAGCGAACACCGGGGAGCTGTTTTTT.